This TCR beta chain was identified during a study of T cell responses to AZD1222 COVID-19 vaccine. The CDR3 runs 13 residues. The germline V gene has CDR1 MNHNY and CDR2 SVGAGI (reference sequence). V was trimmed by 8 bases and J by 10 bases, leaving 20 bases between them. Sequencing used immunoSEQ multiplex PCR; TCRdb keeps in-frame clones, though not all of them. The data contain approximately 110,000 clones, 91% of them seen just once; the ten biggest clones take up approximately 7.6%. The chain carries TRBV6-6 and TRBJ1-1, with D maybe TRBD1 (6 bases). The sequence was collected from an adult in good health. The sequences come from peripheral blood, collected on day 0 of AZD1222 vaccination. In DNA form, the CDR3 reads TGTGCCAGCGGAGGGGGTTCGGAGGGGAGAGCTTTCTTT. It is translated as CASGGGSEGRAFF.